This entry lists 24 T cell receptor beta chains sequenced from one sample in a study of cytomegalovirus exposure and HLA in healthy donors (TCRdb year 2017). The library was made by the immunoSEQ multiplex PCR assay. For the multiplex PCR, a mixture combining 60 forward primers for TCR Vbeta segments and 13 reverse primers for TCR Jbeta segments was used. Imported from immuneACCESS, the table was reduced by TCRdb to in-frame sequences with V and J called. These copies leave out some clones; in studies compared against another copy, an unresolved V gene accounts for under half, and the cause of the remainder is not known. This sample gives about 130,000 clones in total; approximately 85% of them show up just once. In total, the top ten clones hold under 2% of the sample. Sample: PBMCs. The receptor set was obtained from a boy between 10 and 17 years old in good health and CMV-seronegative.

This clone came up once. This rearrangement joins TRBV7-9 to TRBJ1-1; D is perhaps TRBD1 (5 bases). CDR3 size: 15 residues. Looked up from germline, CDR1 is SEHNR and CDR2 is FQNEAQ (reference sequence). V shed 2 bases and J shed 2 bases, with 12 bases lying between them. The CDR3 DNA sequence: TGTGCCAGCAGCTTATTGTGGCAGGGTAACACTGAAGCTTTCTTT. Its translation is CASSLLWQGNTEAFF.

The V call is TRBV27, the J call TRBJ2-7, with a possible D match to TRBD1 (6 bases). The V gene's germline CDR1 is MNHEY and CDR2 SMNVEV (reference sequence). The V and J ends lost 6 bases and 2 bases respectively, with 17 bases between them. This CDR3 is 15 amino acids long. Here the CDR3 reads CASRATWTEAYEQYF. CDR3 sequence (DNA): TGTGCCAGCAGAGCCACTTGGACAGAGGCCTACGAGCAGTACTTC.

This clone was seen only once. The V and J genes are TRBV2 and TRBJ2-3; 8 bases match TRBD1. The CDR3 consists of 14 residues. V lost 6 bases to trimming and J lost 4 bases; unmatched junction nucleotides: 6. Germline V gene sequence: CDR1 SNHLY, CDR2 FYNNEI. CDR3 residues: CASRPGQGSDTQYF. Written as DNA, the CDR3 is TGTGCCAGCAGACCAGGACAGGGCTCAGATACGCAGTATTTT.

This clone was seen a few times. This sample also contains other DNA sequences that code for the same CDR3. CDR3 protein: CASSLGQGRTEAFF. CDR3 DNA: TGTGCCAGCAGCTTGGGACAGGGTAGGACTGAAGCTTTCTTT. J is TRBJ1-1 and V is TRBV5-6, with 7 bases matching TRBD1. V was pared by 0 bases and J by 5 bases, with 4 bases of the junction left unmatched. The CDR3 is made up of 14 amino acids. Looked up from germline, CDR1 is SGHDT and CDR2 is YYEEEE.

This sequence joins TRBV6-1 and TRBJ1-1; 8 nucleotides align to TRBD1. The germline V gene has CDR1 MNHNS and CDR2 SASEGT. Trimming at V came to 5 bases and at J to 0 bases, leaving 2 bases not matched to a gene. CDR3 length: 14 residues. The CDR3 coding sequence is TGTGCCAGCAGTTGGGACAGGATGAACACTGAAGCTTTCTTT. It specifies CASSWDRMNTEAFF.

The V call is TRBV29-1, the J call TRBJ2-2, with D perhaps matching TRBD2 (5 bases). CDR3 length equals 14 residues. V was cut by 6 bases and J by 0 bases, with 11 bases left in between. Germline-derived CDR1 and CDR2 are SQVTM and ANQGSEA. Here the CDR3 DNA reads TGCAGCGTACGGACGGAGGCGAACACCGGGGAGCTGTTTTTT. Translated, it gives CSVRTEANTGELFF.

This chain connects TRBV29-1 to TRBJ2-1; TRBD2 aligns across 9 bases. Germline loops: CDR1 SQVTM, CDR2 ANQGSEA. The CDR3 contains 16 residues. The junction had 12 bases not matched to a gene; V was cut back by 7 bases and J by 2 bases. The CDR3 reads CSGVEGASGTYNEQFF. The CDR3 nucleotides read TGCAGCGGCGTTGAGGGGGCTAGCGGGACCTACAATGAGCAGTTCTTC.

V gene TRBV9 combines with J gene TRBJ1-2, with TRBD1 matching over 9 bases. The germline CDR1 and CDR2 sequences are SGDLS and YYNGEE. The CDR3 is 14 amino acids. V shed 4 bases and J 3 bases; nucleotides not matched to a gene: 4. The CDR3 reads CASSKWTGDYGYTF. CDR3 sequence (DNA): TGTGCCAGCAGCAAATGGACAGGGGACTATGGCTACACCTTC.

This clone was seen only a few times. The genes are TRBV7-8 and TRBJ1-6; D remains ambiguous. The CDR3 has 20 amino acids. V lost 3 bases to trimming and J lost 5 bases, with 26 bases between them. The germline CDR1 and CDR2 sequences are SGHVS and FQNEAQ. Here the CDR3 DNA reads TGTGCCAGCAGCTTTTTTTCCCGGGGTCAAAGCTACCCTAATAATTCACCCCTCCACTTT. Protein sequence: CASSFFSRGQSYPNNSPLHF.

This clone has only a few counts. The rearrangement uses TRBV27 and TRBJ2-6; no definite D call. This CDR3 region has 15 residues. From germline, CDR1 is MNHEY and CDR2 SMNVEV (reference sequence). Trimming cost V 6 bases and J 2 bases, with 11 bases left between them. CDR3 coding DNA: TGTGCCAGCAGGAAACAGCTAACTGGGGCCAACGTCCTGACTTTC. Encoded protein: CASRKQLTGANVLTF.

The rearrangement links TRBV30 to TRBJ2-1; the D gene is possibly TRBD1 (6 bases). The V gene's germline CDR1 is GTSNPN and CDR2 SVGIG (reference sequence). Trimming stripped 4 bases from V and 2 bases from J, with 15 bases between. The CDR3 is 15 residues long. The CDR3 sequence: CAWTMKDSPYNEQFF. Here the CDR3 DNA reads TGTGCCTGGACTATGAAGGACAGTCCCTACAATGAGCAGTTCTTC.

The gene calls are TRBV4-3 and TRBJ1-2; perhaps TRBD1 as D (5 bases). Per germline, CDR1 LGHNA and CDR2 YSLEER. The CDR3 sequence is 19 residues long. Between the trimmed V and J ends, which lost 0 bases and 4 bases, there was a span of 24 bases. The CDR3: CASSQETVGYGGRPYGYTF. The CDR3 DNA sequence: TGCGCCAGCAGCCAAGAAACAGTCGGATACGGGGGACGACCCTATGGCTACACCTTC.

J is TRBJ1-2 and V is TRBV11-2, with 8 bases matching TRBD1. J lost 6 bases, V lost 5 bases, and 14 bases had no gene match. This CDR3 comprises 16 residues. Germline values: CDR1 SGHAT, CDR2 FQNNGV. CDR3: CASSTETGTGRDGYTF. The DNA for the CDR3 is TGTGCCAGCAGCACCGAAACCGGGACAGGTCGGGATGGCTACACCTTC.

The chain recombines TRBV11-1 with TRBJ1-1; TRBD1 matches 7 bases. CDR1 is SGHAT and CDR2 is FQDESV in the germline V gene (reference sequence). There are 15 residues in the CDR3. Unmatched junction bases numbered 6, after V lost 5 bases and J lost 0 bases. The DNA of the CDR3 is TGTGCCAGCAGCACCCTACAGGGGATGAACACTGAAGCTTTCTTT. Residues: CASSTLQGMNTEAFF.

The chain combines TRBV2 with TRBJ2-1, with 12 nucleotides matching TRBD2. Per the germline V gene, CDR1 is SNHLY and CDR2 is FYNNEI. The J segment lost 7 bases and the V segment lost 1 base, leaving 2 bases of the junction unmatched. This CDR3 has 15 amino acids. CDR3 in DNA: TGTGCCAGCAGTGAAGAAGGGACTAGCGGGAATGAGCAGTTCTTC. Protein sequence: CASSEEGTSGNEQFF.

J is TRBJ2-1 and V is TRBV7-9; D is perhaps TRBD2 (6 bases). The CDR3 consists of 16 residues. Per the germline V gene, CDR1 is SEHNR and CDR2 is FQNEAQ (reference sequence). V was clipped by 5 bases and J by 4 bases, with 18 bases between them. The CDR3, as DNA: TGTGCCAGCAGCCCACTCGGGCAGGGAGGATACAATGAGCAGTTCTTC. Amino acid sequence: CASSPLGQGGYNEQFF.

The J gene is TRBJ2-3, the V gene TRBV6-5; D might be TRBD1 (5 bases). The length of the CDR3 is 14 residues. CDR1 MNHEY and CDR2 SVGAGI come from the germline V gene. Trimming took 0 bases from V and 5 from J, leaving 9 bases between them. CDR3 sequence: CASSYSGVGDTQYF. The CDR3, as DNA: TGTGCCAGCAGTTACTCAGGGGTCGGAGATACGCAGTATTTT.

The CDR3 DNA sequence: TGTGCCAGCAGCCAAGATCTCTTCAATGAGCAGTTCTTC. It translates to CASSQDLFNEQFF. The chain has TRBV4-2 and TRBJ2-1; no clear D gene. Germline CDR1 LGHNA, CDR2 YNFKEQ. Between the trimmed V and J ends, which lost 0 bases and 6 bases, there was a span of 6 bases. The CDR3 consists of 13 residues.

The CDR3 spells CASSDGQGFYEQYF. DNA of the CDR3: TGTGCCAGTAGTGATGGACAGGGGTTCTACGAGCAGTACTTC. J is TRBJ2-7 and V is TRBV19; TRBD1 agrees at 9 bases. The length of the CDR3 is 14 residues. V lost 5 bases to trimming and J lost 3 bases; unmatched junction nucleotides: 5. The germline V gene encodes CDR1 LNHDA and CDR2 SQIVND (reference sequence).

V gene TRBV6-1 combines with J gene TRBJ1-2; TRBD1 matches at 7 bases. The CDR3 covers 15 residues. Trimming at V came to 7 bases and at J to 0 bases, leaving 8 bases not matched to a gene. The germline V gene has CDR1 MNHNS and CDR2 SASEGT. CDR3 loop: CASIQTRGSNYGYTF. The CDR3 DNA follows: TGTGCCAGCATTCAGACCAGGGGGTCTAACTATGGCTACACCTTC.

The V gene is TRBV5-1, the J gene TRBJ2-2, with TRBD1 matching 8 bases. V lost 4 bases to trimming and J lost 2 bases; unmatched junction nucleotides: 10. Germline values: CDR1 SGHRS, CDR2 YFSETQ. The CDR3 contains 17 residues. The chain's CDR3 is CASSPRGLQRNTGELFF. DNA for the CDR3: TGCGCCAGCAGCCCCAGGGGGCTCCAAAGAAACACCGGGGAGCTGTTTTTT.

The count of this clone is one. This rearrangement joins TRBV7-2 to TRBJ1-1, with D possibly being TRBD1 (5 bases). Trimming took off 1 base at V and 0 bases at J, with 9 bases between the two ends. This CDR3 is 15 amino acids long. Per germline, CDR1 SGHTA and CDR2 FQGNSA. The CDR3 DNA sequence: TGTGCCAGCAGCTTAGTTGACAGTTTGAACACTGAAGCTTTCTTT. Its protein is CASSLVDSLNTEAFF.

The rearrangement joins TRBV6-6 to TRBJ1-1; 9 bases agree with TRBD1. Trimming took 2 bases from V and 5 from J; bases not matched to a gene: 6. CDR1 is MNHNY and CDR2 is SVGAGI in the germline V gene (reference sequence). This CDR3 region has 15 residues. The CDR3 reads CASSYPTGGRTEAFF. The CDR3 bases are TGTGCCAGCAGTTACCCGACAGGGGGACGAACTGAAGCTTTCTTT.

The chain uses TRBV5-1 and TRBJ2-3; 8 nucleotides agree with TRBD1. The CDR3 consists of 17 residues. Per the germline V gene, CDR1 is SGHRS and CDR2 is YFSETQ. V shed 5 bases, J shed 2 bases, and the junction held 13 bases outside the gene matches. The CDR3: CASRPWSGGANTDTQYF. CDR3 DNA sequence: TGCGCCAGCAGGCCCTGGTCAGGGGGCGCTAACACAGATACGCAGTATTTT.